This TCR beta chain came from a study of blood T cell repertoires in COVID-19. The overall study: The United States, Italy and Spain supplied acute and convalescent COVID-19 samples.

The method was immunoSEQ multiplex PCR; TCRdb's version includes in-frame clones alone and lacks a portion of them. The table includes approximately 80,000 clones, 70% to 85% detected once. This clone was picked up one time. The clonotype originates from a woman of 80 years or more with COVID-19, enrolled during active disease. The material sequenced was peripheral blood.

The CDR3 nucleotides read TGTGCCAGCAGCCTTCACCCCCAGGGACTGGACACCATATATTTT. Translated, it gives CASSLHPQGLDTIYF. J is TRBJ1-3 and V is TRBV27, with D possibly being TRBD1 (5 bases). The CDR3 is 15 residues long. Germline assignment: CDR1 MNHEY and CDR2 SMNVEV (reference sequence). The ends were cut back, 6 bases at V and 8 bases at J, with 20 bases in the middle.